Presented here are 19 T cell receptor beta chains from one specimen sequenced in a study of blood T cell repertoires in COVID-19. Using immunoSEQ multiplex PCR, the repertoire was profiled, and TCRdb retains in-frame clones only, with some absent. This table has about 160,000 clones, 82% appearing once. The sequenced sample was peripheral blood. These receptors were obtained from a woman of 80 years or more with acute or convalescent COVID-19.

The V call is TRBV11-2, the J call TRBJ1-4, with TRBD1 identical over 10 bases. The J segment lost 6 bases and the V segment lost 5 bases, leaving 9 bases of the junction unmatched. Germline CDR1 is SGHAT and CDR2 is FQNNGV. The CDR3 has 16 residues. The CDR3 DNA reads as TGTGCCAGCAGCCTGGGCATAGGGACAGGGGATGAAAAACTGTTTTTT. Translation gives CASSLGIGTGDEKLFF.

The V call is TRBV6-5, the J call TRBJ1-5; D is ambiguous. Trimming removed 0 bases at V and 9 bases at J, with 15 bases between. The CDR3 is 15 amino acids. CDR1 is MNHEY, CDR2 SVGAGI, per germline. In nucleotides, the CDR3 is TGTGCCAGCAGTTACTCGAGAATTGGGCCCGGGCCCCAGCATTTT. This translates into CASSYSRIGPGPQHF.

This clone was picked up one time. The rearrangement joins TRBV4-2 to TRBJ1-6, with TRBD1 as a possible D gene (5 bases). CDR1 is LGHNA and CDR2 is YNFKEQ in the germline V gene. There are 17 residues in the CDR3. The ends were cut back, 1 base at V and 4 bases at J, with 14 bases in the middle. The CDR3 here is CASSQVSAGMYNSPLHF. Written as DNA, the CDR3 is TGTGCCAGCAGCCAAGTGTCGGCAGGGATGTATAATTCACCCCTCCACTTT.

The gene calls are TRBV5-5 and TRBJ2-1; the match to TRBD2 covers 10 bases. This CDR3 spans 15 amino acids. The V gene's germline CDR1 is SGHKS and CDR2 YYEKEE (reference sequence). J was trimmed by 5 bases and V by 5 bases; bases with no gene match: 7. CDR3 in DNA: TGTGCCAGCAGTTGGAGACTAGCGGGTCACAATGAGCAGTTCTTC. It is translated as CASSWRLAGHNEQFF.

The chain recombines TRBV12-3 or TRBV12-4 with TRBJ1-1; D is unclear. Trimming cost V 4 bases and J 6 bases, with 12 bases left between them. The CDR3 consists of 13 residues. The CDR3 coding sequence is TGTGCCAGCAGTTCGGGAGATAGGGCTGAAGCTTTCTTT. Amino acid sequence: CASSSGDRAEAFF.

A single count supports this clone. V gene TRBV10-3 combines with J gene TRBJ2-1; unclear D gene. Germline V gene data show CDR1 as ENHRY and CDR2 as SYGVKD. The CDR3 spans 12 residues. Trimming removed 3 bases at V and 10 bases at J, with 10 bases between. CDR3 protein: CAISEISSEQFF. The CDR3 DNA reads TGTGCCATCAGTGAAATTAGCTCAGAGCAGTTCTTC.

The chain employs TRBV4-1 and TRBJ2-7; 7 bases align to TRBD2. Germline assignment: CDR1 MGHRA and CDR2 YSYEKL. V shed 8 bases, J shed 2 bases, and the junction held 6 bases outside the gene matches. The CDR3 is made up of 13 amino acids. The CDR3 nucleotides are TGCGCCAGCGGGAGGGGACTGGCCTACGAGCAGTACTTC. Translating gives CASGRGLAYEQYF.

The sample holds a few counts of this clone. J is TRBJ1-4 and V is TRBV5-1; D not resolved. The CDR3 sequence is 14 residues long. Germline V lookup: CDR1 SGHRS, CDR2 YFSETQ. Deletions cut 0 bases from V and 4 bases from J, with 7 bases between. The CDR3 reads CASSLGPRNEKLFF. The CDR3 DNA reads TGCGCCAGCAGCTTGGGGCCTCGTAATGAAAAACTGTTTTTT. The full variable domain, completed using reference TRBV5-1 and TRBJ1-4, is KAGVTQTPRYLIKTRGQQVTLSCSPISGHRSVSWYQQTPGQGLQFLFEYFSETQRNKGNFPGRFSGRQFSNSRSEMNVSTLELGDSALYLCASSLGPRNEKLFFGSGTQLSVL.

CDR3: CASRKGTNGNTIYF. DNA of the CDR3: TGTGCCAGCAGGAAGGGGACAAATGGAAACACCATATATTTT. The rearrangement uses TRBV2 and TRBJ1-3, with D tentatively TRBD1 (6 bases). CDR1 is SNHLY, CDR2 FYNNEI, per germline. The CDR3 is 14 residues long. Trimming stripped 6 bases from V and 3 bases from J, with 12 bases between.

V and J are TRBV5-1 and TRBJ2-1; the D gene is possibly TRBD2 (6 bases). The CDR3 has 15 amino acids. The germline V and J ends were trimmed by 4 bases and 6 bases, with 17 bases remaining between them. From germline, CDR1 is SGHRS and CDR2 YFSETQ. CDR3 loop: CASSPSGLPGNEQFF. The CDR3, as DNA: TGCGCCAGCAGCCCAAGCGGGTTACCGGGCAATGAGCAGTTCTTC.

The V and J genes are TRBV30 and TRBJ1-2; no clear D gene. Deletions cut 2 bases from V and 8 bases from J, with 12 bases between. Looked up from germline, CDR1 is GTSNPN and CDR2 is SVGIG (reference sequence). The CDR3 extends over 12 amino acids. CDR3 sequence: CAWSLSGNGYTF. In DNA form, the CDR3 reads TGTGCCTGGAGTCTATCGGGGAACGGCTACACCTTC.

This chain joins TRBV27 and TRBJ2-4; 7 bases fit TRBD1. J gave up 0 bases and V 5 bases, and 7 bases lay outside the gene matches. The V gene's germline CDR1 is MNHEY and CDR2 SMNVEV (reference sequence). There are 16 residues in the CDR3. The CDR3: CASSLTRQGAKNIQYF. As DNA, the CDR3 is TGTGCCAGCAGTCTTACCCGACAGGGAGCCAAAAACATTCAGTACTTC.

CDR3 loop: CASRTGAEAFF. CDR3 bases: TGTGCCAGCAGGACAGGGGCTGAAGCTTTCTTT. The rearrangement uses TRBV6-5 and TRBJ1-1, with TRBD1 identical over 8 bases. The ends lost 6 bases at V and 6 bases at J; junction bases unmatched: 0. Germline assignment: CDR1 MNHEY and CDR2 SVGAGI. The CDR3 contains 11 residues.

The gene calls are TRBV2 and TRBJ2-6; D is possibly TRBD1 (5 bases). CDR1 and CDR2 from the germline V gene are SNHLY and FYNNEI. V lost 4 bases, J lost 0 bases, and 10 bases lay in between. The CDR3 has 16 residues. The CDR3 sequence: CASSGQLYSGANVLTF. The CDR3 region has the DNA TGTGCCAGCAGTGGACAGTTATACTCTGGGGCCAACGTCCTGACTTTC.

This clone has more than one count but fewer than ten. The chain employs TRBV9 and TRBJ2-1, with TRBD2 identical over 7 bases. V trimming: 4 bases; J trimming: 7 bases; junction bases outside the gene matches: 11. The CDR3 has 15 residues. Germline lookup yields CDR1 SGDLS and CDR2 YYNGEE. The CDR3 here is CASSRHSVGGNEQFF. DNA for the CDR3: TGTGCCAGCAGCCGCCATAGCGTCGGGGGGAATGAGCAGTTCTTC.

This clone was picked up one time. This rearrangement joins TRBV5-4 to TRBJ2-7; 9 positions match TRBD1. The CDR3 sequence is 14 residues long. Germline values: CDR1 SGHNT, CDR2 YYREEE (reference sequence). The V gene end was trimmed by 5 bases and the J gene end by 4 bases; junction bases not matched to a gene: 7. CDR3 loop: CASRLQGAGYEQYF. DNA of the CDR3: TGTGCCAGCAGACTACAGGGGGCGGGTTACGAGCAGTACTTC.

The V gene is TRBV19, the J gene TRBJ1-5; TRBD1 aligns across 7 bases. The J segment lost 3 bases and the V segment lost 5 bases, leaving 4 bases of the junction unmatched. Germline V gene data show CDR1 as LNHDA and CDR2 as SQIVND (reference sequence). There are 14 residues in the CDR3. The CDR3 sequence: CASSWTGYNQPQHF. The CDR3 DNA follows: TGTGCCAGTAGTTGGACAGGATACAATCAGCCCCAGCATTTT.

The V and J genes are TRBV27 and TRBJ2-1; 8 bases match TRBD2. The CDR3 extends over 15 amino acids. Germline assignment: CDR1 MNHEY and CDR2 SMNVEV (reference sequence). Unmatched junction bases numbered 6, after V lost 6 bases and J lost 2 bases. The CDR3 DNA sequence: TGTGCCAGCAGGAGGACTAGCAGCGCCTACAATGAGCAGTTCTTC. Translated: CASRRTSSAYNEQFF.

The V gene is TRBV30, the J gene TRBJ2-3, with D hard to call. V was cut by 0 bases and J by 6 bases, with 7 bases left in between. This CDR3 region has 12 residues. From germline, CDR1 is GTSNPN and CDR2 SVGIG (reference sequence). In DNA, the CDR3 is TGTGCCTGGAGTGTTAGTCGGGATACGCAGTATTTT. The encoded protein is CAWSVSRDTQYF.